This is a list of T cell receptor beta chains from one sample in a study of control samples from healthy donors and cancer patients. Here immunoSEQ multiplex PCR was the method, and the copy in TCRdb shows in-frame clones only, minus some. The sample shows 50,000 to 70,000 clones, 88% of them seen only once. Sequencing input: blood. The receptor source for this set is a man aged 45-65 years in good health. Both conserved end residues are part of each CDR3. Fields, in order: CDR3 protein, CDR3 DNA, V gene, J gene, clone size, D gene. D genes are given only for firm matches. Clone sizes are given selectively: once, few, many, or a class where the clone is expanded.

CSATRDTNTDTQYF,TGCAGCGCCACTAGGGACACGAACACAGATACGCAGTATTTT,TRBV29-1,TRBJ2-3,-,-
CASSSTGTGYGYGYTF,TGTGCCAGCAGCAGTACCGGGACAGGGTATGGCTATGGCTACACCTTC,TRBV7-9,TRBJ1-2,-,TRBD1
CASSPGLSYEQYF,TGTGCCAGTAGCCCGGGACTTTCCTACGAGCAGTACTTC,TRBV19,TRBJ2-7,-,-
CATSVGQTLQETQYF,TGTGCCACCAGTGTAGGACAGACACTACAAGAGACCCAGTACTTC,TRBV24-1,TRBJ2-5,-,-
CASRLGGQHLASTDTQYF,TGTGCCAGCAGATTAGGAGGGCAGCACTTGGCTAGCACAGATACGCAGTATTTT,TRBV5-4,TRBJ2-3,-,-
CASSFLANTEAFF,TGTGCCAGCAGTTTTCTGGCCAACACTGAAGCTTTCTTT,TRBV27,TRBJ1-1,-,-
CASSYPEAGELFF,TGTGCCAGCAGTTACCCGGAGGCCGGGGAGCTGTTTTTT,TRBV6-5,TRBJ2-2,-,-
CASSETQAKNIQYF,TGTGCCAGCAGTGAGACTCAAGCCAAAAACATTCAGTACTTC,TRBV2,TRBJ2-4,-,-
CASSLSIRLDTQYF,TGTGCCAGCAGTTTATCGATTCGGCTAGATACGCAGTATTTT,TRBV27,TRBJ2-3,-,-
CSASGAAEQYF,TGCAGTGCTTCAGGGGCGGCCGAGCAGTACTTC,TRBV20-1,TRBJ2-7,few,-
CASSPSPYEQYF,TGTGCCAGCAGCCCAAGTCCCTACGAGCAGTACTTC,TRBV6-2/TRBV6-3,TRBJ2-7,-,-
CATSHVEGSTDTQYF,TGTGCCACCAGCCATGTAGAAGGGTCCACAGATACGCAGTATTTT,TRBV24-1,TRBJ2-3,few,-
CASSQGTGVGTEAFF,TGTGCCAGCAGCCAAGGGACAGGGGTGGGCACTGAAGCTTTCTTT,TRBV3-1/TRBV3-2,TRBJ1-1,few,TRBD1
CASRRGRDLHEQYF,TGTGCCAGCCGTAGGGGCAGGGATCTCCACGAGCAGTACTTC,TRBV28,TRBJ2-7,-,-
CASSLSPVDPEQFF,TGTGCCAGCAGTTTATCCCCTGTAGACCCTGAGCAGTTCTTC,TRBV27,TRBJ2-1,-,-
CASSPRGGGEIKAEAFF,TGTGCCAGCAGCCCGAGGGGAGGGGGCGAGATTAAGGCTGAAGCTTTCTTT,TRBV9,TRBJ1-1,-,TRBD1
CASASSYNSPLHF,TGCGCCAGCGCGAGCTCCTATAATTCACCCCTCCACTTT,TRBV5-1,TRBJ1-6,-,-
CASSDPGQSTDTQYF,TGCGCCAGCAGCGACCCGGGACAGAGCACAGATACGCAGTATTTT,TRBV5-1,TRBJ2-3,-,TRBD1
CASSLRLRYEQYF,TGTGCCAGCAGTCTAAGACTGCGATACGAGCAGTACTTC,TRBV28,TRBJ2-7,once,-
CASSGTSGYTDTQYF,TGTGCCAGCAGCGGGACTAGCGGGTACACAGATACGCAGTATTTT,TRBV3-1/TRBV3-2,TRBJ2-3,-,TRBD2
CASRAQTAPNQPQHF,TGTGCCAGTAGGGCCCAGACAGCCCCCAATCAGCCCCAGCATTTT,TRBV19,TRBJ1-5,-,-
CASSMEVGRPGELFF,TGTGCCAGTAGTATGGAAGTGGGCCGGCCCGGGGAGCTGTTTTTT,TRBV19,TRBJ2-2,-,-
CASSSGQSYEQYF,TGTGCCAGCAGCTCGGGACAGTCCTACGAGCAGTACTTC,TRBV7-3,TRBJ2-7,few,TRBD1
CASSSNGLAGDEQYF,TGTGCCAGCAGCTCTAATGGACTAGCGGGCGACGAGCAGTACTTC,TRBV7-2,TRBJ2-7,-,TRBD2
CASSEGQGFQPQHF,TGTGCCAGCAGCGAGGGACAGGGTTTTCAGCCCCAGCATTTT,TRBV3-1/TRBV3-2,TRBJ1-5,-,TRBD1
CASSLWTSGTGGELFF,TGTGCCAGCAGCCTCTGGACTAGCGGGACTGGCGGGGAGCTGTTTTTT,TRBV11-3,TRBJ2-2,-,TRBD2
CASKDRGNSPLHF,TGTGCCAGCAAGGACAGGGGTAATTCACCCCTCCACTTT,TRBV12-3/TRBV12-4,TRBJ1-6,-,TRBD1
CASRNSGTAYNEQFF,TGTGCCAGCAGAAACTCCGGGACAGCATACAATGAGCAGTTCTTC,TRBV27,TRBJ2-1,once,TRBD1
CASSLGSGGLYEQYF,TGTGCCAGCAGCTTAGGTTCAGGGGGCTTGTACGAGCAGTACTTC,TRBV7-2,TRBJ2-7,-,TRBD1
CASSLEGFNQPQHF,TGCGCCAGCAGCTTGGAAGGTTTCAATCAGCCCCAGCATTTT,TRBV5-1,TRBJ1-5,-,-
CSVAPGQGNEKLFF,TGCAGCGTGGCCCCGGGACAGGGTAATGAAAAACTGTTTTTT,TRBV29-1,TRBJ1-4,-,TRBD1
CASSLTAQRIQETQYF,TGCGCCAGCAGCTTGACGGCTCAGAGGATCCAAGAGACCCAGTACTTC,TRBV5-1,TRBJ2-5,-,-
CASSFLRIVRHTEAFF,TGTGCCAGCAGTTTCTTAAGGATTGTTAGGCACACTGAAGCTTTCTTT,TRBV28,TRBJ1-1,few,-
CAWTTGTNSYGYTF,TGTGCCTGGACCACCGGGACAAACTCCTATGGCTACACCTTC,TRBV30,TRBJ1-2,-,-
CASSEGAGGVGTGELFF,TGTGCCAGCAGTGAGGGGGCGGGAGGGGTCGGCACCGGGGAGCTGTTTTTT,TRBV2,TRBJ2-2,-,TRBD2
CASGRLAANTGELFF,TGTGCCAGCGGCCGACTAGCCGCGAACACCGGGGAGCTGTTTTTT,TRBV6-5,TRBJ2-2,-,TRBD2
CAILSRGPNTEAFF,TGTGCCATCCTTTCCAGGGGGCCTAACACTGAAGCTTTCTTT,TRBV10-3,TRBJ1-1,-,TRBD1
CASSVSRTGGRSEAFF,TGTGCCAGCAGCGTATCTAGGACAGGGGGTCGTTCTGAAGCTTTCTTT,TRBV9,TRBJ1-1,once,TRBD1
CSARYRDGRFF,TGCAGTGCTAGATACCGGGATGGACGGTTCTTC,TRBV20-1,TRBJ2-1,-,-
CASSKGVTYEQYF,TGTGCCAGTAGTAAAGGCGTAACCTACGAGCAGTACTTC,TRBV19,TRBJ2-7,-,-
CASDPGLGTDTQYF,TGTGCCAGCGATCCGGGGTTGGGCACAGATACGCAGTATTTT,TRBV7-2,TRBJ2-3,-,-
CATSDSSPGTSLRDEQFF,TGTGCCACCAGTGATTCGTCCCCCGGGACTAGCCTTCGGGATGAGCAGTTCTTC,TRBV24-1,TRBJ2-1,-,TRBD2
CASSQEELENIQYF,TGCGCCAGCAGCCAAGAAGAACTGGAGAACATTCAGTACTTC,TRBV4-1,TRBJ2-4,-,-
CASSRMGQAPGNTIYF,TGCGCCAGCAGCCGAATGGGGCAGGCGCCTGGAAACACCATATATTTT,TRBV5-1,TRBJ1-3,-,-
CASSLGNTIYF,TGTGCCAGCAGTTTAGGAAACACCATATATTTT,TRBV12-3/TRBV12-4,TRBJ1-3,-,-
CASSDPITDTQYF,TGTGCCAGCAGTGACCCTATCACAGATACGCAGTATTTT,TRBV6-1,TRBJ2-3,-,-
CASSSLAFGGTYEQYF,TGTGCCAGCAGCTCTCTAGCGTTCGGCGGGACCTACGAGCAGTACTTC,TRBV13,TRBJ2-7,-,-
CASSVTLQGGETQYF,TGTGCCAGCAGCGTAACTTTACAGGGGGGAGAGACCCAGTACTTC,TRBV9,TRBJ2-5,-,TRBD1
CASSLLSGFNEQFF,TGTGCCAGCAGCCTCCTCTCCGGATTCAATGAGCAGTTCTTC,TRBV9,TRBJ2-1,-,-
CSVDPLAGGVHGYTF,TGCAGCGTTGATCCACTAGCAGGGGGCGTTCATGGCTACACCTTC,TRBV29-1,TRBJ1-2,-,TRBD1